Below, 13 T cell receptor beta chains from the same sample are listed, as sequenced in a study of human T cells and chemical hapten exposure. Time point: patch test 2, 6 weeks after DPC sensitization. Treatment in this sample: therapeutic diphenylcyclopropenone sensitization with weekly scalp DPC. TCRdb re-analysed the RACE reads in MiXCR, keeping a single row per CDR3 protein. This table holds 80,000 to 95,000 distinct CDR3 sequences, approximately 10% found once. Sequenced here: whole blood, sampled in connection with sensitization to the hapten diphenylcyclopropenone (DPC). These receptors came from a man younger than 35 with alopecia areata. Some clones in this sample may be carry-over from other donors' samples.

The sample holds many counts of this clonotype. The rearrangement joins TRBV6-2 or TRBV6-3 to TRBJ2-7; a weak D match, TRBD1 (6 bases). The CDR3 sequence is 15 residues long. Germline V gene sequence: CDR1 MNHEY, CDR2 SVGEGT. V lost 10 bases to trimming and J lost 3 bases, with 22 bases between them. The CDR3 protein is CATFGDRRIGYEQYF. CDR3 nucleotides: TGTGCCACCTTCGGCGACAGGCGTATCGGCTACGAGCAGTACTTC.

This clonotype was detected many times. The CDR3 loop reads CASSLEGQGVFGEAFF. CDR3 DNA: TGTGCCAGCAGCTTGGAGGGACAGGGGGTGTTCGGTGAAGCTTTCTTT. The chain couples TRBV5-5 to TRBJ1-1; 11 bases are shared with TRBD1. Germline assignment: CDR1 SGHKS and CDR2 YYEKEE (reference sequence). The junction had 8 bases not matched to a gene; V was cut back by 0 bases and J by 7 bases. The CDR3 extends over 16 amino acids. Complete variable domain (other parts from reference TRBV5-5 and TRBJ1-1): DAGVTQSPTHLIKTRGQQVTLRCSPISGHKSVSWYQQVLGQGPQFIFQYYEKEERGRGNFPDRFSARQFPNYSSELNVNALLLGDSALYLCASSLEGQGVFGEAFFGQGTRLTVV.

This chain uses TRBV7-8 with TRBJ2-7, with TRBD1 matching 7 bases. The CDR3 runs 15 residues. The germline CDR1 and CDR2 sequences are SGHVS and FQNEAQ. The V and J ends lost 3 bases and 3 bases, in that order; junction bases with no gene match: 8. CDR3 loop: CASSLDRKRGYEQYF. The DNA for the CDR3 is TGTGCCAGCAGCTTGGACAGGAAGAGAGGCTACGAGCAGTACTTC. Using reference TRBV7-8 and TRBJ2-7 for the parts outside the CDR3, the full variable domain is GAGVSQSPRYKVAKRGQDVALRCDPISGHVSLFWYQQALGQGPEFLTYFQNEAQLDKSGLPSDRFFAERPEGSVSTLKIQRTQQEDSAVYLCASSLDRKRGYEQYFGPGTRLTVT.

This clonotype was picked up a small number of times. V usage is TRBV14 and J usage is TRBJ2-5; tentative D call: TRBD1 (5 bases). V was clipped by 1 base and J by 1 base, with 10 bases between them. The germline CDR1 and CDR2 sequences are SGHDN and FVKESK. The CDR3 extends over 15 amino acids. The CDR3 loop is CASSQAGQSQETQYF. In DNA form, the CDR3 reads TGTGCCAGCAGCCAAGCAGGGCAGAGCCAAGAGACCCAGTACTTC.

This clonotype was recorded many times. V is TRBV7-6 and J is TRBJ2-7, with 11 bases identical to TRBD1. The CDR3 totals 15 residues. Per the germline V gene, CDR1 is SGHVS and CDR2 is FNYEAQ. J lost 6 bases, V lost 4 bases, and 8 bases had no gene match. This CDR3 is CASSSGTGGRGEQYF. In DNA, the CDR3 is TGTGCCAGCAGCTCCGGGACAGGGGGTCGAGGCGAGCAGTACTTC.

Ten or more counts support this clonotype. The CDR3 sequence: CASSLEGQGEQYV. The CDR3 region has the DNA TGTGCCAGCAGCTTAGAGGGACAGGGCGAGCAGTACGTC. The genes are TRBV7-9 and TRBJ2-7, with 9 positions matching TRBD1. Germline CDR1 is SEHNR and CDR2 is FQNEAQ (reference sequence). J was trimmed by 6 bases and V by 1 base; bases with no gene match: 1. The CDR3 extends over 13 amino acids.

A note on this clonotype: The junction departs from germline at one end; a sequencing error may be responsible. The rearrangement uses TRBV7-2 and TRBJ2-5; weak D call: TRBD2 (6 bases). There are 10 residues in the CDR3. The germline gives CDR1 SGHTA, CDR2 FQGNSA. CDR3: CVSGSETQYF. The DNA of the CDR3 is TGTGTCAGCGGGTCGGAGACCCAGTACTTC.

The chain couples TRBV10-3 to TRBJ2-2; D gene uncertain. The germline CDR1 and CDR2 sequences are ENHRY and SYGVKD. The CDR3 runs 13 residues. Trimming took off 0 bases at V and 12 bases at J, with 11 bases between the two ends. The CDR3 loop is CAISESLTRQLFF. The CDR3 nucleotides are TGTGCCATCAGTGAGTCACTTACCCGGCAGCTGTTTTTT.

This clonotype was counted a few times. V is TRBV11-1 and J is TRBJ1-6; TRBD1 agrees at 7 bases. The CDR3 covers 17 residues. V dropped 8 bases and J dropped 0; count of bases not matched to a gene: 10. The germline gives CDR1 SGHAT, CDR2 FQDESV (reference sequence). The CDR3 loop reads CASEDVTGSSYNSPLHF. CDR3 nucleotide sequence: TGTGCCAGCGAGGACGTGACAGGGAGCTCCTATAATTCACCCCTCCACTTT. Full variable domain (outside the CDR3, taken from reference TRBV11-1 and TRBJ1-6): EAEVAQSPRYKITEKSQAVAFWCDPISGHATLYWYRQILGQGPELLVQFQDESVVDDSQLPKDRFSAERLKGVDSTLKIQPAELGDSAMYLCASEDVTGSSYNSPLHFGNGTRLTVT.

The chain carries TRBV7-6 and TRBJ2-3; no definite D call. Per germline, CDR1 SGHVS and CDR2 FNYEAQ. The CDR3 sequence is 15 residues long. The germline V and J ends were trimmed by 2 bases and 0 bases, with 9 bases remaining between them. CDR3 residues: CASSLRVGSTDTQYF. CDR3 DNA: TGTGCCAGCAGCTTAAGAGTGGGGAGCACAGATACGCAGTATTTT. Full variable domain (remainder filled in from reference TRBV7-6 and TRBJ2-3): GAGVSQSPRYKVTKRGQDVALRCDPISGHVSLYWYRQALGQGPEFLTYFNYEAQQDKSGLPNDRFSAERPEGSISTLTIQRTEQRDSAMYRCASSLRVGSTDTQYFGPGTRLTVL.

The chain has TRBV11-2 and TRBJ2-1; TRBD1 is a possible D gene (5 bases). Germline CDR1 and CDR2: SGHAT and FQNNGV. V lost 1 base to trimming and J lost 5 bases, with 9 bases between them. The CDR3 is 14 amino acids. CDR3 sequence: CASSLGGKDNEQFF. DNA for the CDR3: TGTGCCAGCAGCTTAGGGGGCAAGGACAATGAGCAGTTCTTC.

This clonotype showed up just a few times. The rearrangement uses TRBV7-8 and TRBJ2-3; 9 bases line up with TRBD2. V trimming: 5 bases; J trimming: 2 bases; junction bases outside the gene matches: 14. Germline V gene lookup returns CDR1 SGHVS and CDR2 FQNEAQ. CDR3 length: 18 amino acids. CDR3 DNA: TGTGCCAGCAGCACCGCGCGGGAGCGGGGGGACTTCACAGATACGCAGTATTTT. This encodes CASSTARERGDFTDTQYF.

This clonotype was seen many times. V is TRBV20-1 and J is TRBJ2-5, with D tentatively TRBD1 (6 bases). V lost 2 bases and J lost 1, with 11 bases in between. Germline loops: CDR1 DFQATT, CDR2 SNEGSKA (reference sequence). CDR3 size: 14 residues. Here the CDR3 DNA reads TGCAGTGCTAGACACAGGGCTCGCCAAGAGACCCAGTACTTC. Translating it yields CSARHRARQETQYF.